The source of this T cell receptor (beta chain) is a study of T cell responses to AZD1222 COVID-19 vaccine. Study-level findings and limits: After two AZD1222 doses, spike-specific TCR breadth and depth rose versus day 0. Vaccine-associated CD4 TCRs ranged over spike, dominating at 160-218 and 743-854.

Sequencing used immunoSEQ multiplex PCR; TCRdb keeps in-frame clones, though not all of them. The table has 200,000 or so clones, 93% seen once. In germline, CDR1 is KGHSH, CDR2 LQKENI. This CDR3 contains 15 residues. V lost 3 bases and J lost 4; bases outside the gene matches: 5. This clone has just one count. Its antigen is unknown. The V call is TRBV18, the J call TRBJ2-3; 9 bases map to TRBD1. Sequencing used peripheral blood, obtained 28 days after the second AZD1222 dose. This sequence was found in an adult who received the AZD1222 COVID-19 vaccine. The CDR3 nucleotides read TGTGCCAGCTCACCTGGGACAGGGAGTTCAGATACGCAGTATTTT. Translating gives CASSPGTGSSDTQYF.